Listed here is a single T cell receptor (beta chain). The antigen remains unidentified. The source of the sample is a study of response to subunit inactivated influenza vaccine. The study, taken as a whole, reports: Authors suggested each seasonal flu vaccination may recruit only limited numbers of new T cells.

From the RT-PCR reads, TCRdb called clonotypes with MiXCR, one entry per CDR3 protein. In the table there are about 540,000 distinct CDR3 sequences, 12% to 15% of which are singletons. Germline-derived CDR1 and CDR2 are SEHNR and FQNEAQ (reference sequence). The CDR3 spans 14 residues. Trimming shortened V by 1 base and J by 6 bases, and 13 bases separated the two germline ends. The rearrangement joins TRBV7-9 to TRBJ2-7, with D uncertain. This material consisted of PBMCs from blood, taken 11 to 12 days after vaccination. This receptor was obtained from a man in his fifties who received an inactivated influenza vaccine. CDR3 DNA: TGTGCCAGCAGCTTAGAAGGACCAGGAACCGAGCAGTACTTC. Encoded protein: CASSLEGPGTEQYF.